The 30 T cell receptor beta chains given below trace back to one sample, sequenced in a study of PD-1 blockade in classical Hodgkin lymphoma. Each of the patients experienced relapse following autologous stem cell transplantation, and their brentuximab vedotin exposure differed. The table came from immunoSEQ multiplex PCR; TCRdb's copy has only in-frame clones and leaves some out. The repertoire holds roughly 40,000 clones, with 60% to 75% as singletons. The specimen was peripheral blood mononuclear cells (PBMCs), collected at baseline. Every receptor here comes from a human donor with classical Hodgkin lymphoma.

The chain is built from TRBV30 and TRBJ1-4, with D possibly TRBD1 on 5 matching bases. Germline CDR1 GTSNPN, CDR2 SVGIG (reference sequence). V shed 2 bases and J shed 8 bases, with 15 bases lying between them. The CDR3 contains 14 residues. CDR3 sequence: CAWSPAGTWEKLFF. Written as DNA, the CDR3 is TGTGCCTGGAGTCCTGCGGGGACGTGGGAAAAACTGTTTTTT.

This chain uses TRBV5-4 with TRBJ1-1, with 7 bases identical to TRBD1. J was trimmed by 4 bases and V by 0 bases; bases with no gene match: 15. There are 18 residues in the CDR3. Per germline, CDR1 SGHNT and CDR2 YYREEE (reference sequence). The CDR3 coding sequence is TGTGCCAGCAGCTTGGGCAGGGGGGTGTTGAAAGGATTCACTGAAGCTTTCTTT. The encoded protein is CASSLGRGVLKGFTEAFF.

With regard to this clone: Other DNA sequences of this sample code for an identical CDR3. This chain connects TRBV7-8 to TRBJ2-1; 8 bases fit TRBD2. Germline CDR1 and CDR2: SGHVS and FQNEAQ. There are 12 residues in the CDR3. Losses at the gene ends were 5 bases for V and 13 bases for J; bases not matched to a gene: 7. This CDR3 is CASSLDGGEQFF. The CDR3, as DNA: TGTGCCAGCAGCCTAGACGGGGGGGAACAGTTCTTC.

This clone turned up a few times. The chain recombines TRBV30 with TRBJ2-1; the D gene is possibly TRBD2 (5 bases). Trimming removed 2 bases at V and 0 bases at J, with 14 bases between. CDR1 and CDR2 from the germline V gene are GTSNPN and SVGIG (reference sequence). CDR3 length: 16 amino acids. The CDR3 nucleotides read TGTGCCTGGAGTTCCCGGAGGTCTAGCTCCTACAATGAGCAGTTCTTC. Translation: CAWSSRRSSSYNEQFF.

This sequence joins TRBV15 and TRBJ2-2; D is unresolved. This CDR3 region has 15 residues. V gave up 0 bases and J gave up 1 base, with 6 bases separating them. The germline gives CDR1 LNHNV, CDR2 YYDKDF (reference sequence). The CDR3: CATSRDNRNTGELFF. In nucleotides, the CDR3 is TGTGCCACCAGCAGAGATAACAGGAACACCGGGGAGCTGTTTTTT.

This clone was picked up a small number of times. This chain connects TRBV6-5 to TRBJ2-2; TRBD1 agrees at 7 bases. Germline CDR1 reads MNHEY; CDR2 reads SVGAGI. V was clipped by 5 bases and J by 4 bases; unmatched bases: 7. CDR3 length: 15 amino acids. The CDR3 here is CASSPSAGGTGELFF. DNA of the CDR3: TGTGCCAGCAGTCCTTCCGCAGGGGGCACCGGGGAGCTGTTTTTT.

The V and J genes are TRBV4-2 and TRBJ1-6; possible D gene TRBD1, 5 bases. V was pared by 4 bases and J by 9 bases, with 16 bases between. The CDR3 length is 15 residues. Germline values: CDR1 LGHNA, CDR2 YNFKEQ. CDR3 in amino acids: CASSPGQGSLSPLHF. CDR3 nucleotides: TGTGCCAGCAGCCCCGGACAAGGAAGTCTTTCACCCCTCCACTTT.

This sequence joins TRBV19 and TRBJ2-1; D is perhaps TRBD2 (5 bases). Germline-derived CDR1 and CDR2 are LNHDA and SQIVND (reference sequence). Trimming removed 3 bases at V and 0 bases at J, with 9 bases between. This CDR3 is 15 amino acids long. DNA of the CDR3: TGTGCCAGTAGTATTCTGGGGAGCTCCTACAATGAGCAGTTCTTC. Its translation is CASSILGSSYNEQFF.

This sequence joins TRBV7-9 and TRBJ2-5; 12 bases line up with TRBD2. Germline CDR1 and CDR2: SEHNR and FQNEAQ (reference sequence). V lost 5 bases and J lost 5; bases outside the gene matches: 12. The CDR3 has 17 amino acids. CDR3 region: CASSPINLAGGLETQYF. The CDR3 bases are TGTGCCAGCAGCCCTATAAATCTAGCGGGGGGGCTGGAGACCCAGTACTTC.

V and J are TRBV28 and TRBJ2-2; 8 bases align to TRBD2. Germline assignment: CDR1 MDHEN and CDR2 SYDVKM. This CDR3 has 14 residues. V dropped 5 bases and J dropped 5; count of bases not matched to a gene: 4. The CDR3 sequence is CASSRAGGTGELFF. Written as DNA, the CDR3 is TGTGCCAGCAGTCGTGCGGGGGGTACCGGGGAGCTGTTTTTT.

V is TRBV28 and J is TRBJ1-2; TRBD1 is a possible D gene (6 bases). V shed 0 bases and J shed 8 bases, with 13 bases lying between them. The CDR3 contains 14 residues. Germline CDR1 reads MDHEN; CDR2 reads SYDVKM. The CDR3 region has the DNA TGTGCCAGCAGTTTATGCAGGCAGGGGTGCGGCTACACCTTC. This gives the protein CASSLCRQGCGYTF.

This clone was observed a few times. J is TRBJ2-7 and V is TRBV5-4; 7 positions agree with TRBD2. Unmatched junction bases numbered 14, after V lost 4 bases and J lost 1 base. Germline V lookup: CDR1 SGHNT, CDR2 YYREEE (reference sequence). The CDR3 sequence is 17 residues long. In nucleotides, the CDR3 is TGTGCCAGCAGCCAGGATCGGACGGGAGGAGGATCCTACGAGCAGTACTTC. Protein product: CASSQDRTGGGSYEQYF.

This rearrangement joins TRBV6-5 to TRBJ1-6, with unresolved D. Trimming removed 1 base at V and 7 bases at J, with 14 bases between. Per germline, CDR1 MNHEY and CDR2 SVGAGI. CDR3 length: 16 residues. This CDR3 is CASSYWAGAENSPLHF. CDR3 DNA: TGTGCCAGCAGTTACTGGGCGGGAGCGGAGAATTCACCCCTCCACTTT.

This chain joins TRBV9 and TRBJ1-6; tentatively, D is TRBD1 (6 bases). The CDR3 has 15 residues. CDR1 and CDR2 from the germline V gene are SGDLS and YYNGEE. V dropped 0 bases and J dropped 14 bases, with 18 bases sitting between them. The CDR3 coding sequence is TGTGCCAGCAGCGTAGCGACGACAGGCTCTTTGGCCCTCCACTTT. This sequence encodes CASSVATTGSLALHF.

This clone came up a few times. This chain links TRBV19 with TRBJ2-1; TRBD1 aligns across 7 bases. Trimming at V came to 7 bases and at J to 1 base, leaving 10 bases not matched to a gene. From germline, CDR1 is LNHDA and CDR2 SQIVND (reference sequence). This CDR3 is 16 amino acids long. The CDR3 coding sequence is TGTGCCAGTAATACTTTAACAGGGGTGTCCTACAATGAGCAGTTCTTC. It codes for CASNTLTGVSYNEQFF.

This clone has only a few counts. The rearrangement uses TRBV14 and TRBJ1-2; 9 bases fit TRBD1. CDR1 SGHDN and CDR2 FVKESK come from the germline V gene. CDR3 length equals 16 residues. J lost 1 base, V lost 1 base, and 4 bases had no gene match. The CDR3, as DNA: TGTGCCAGCAGCCAAGGTTACAGGGGGCTTAACTATGGCTACACCTTC. Translating gives CASSQGYRGLNYGYTF.

DNA of the CDR3: TGTGCCAGCAGTATAGACAGGACCCTTGAGGGTACGCAGTATTTT. Protein product: CASSIDRTLEGTQYF. V and J are TRBV27 and TRBJ2-3; perhaps TRBD1 as D (6 bases). The CDR3 sequence is 15 residues long. Trimming shortened V by 5 bases and J by 8 bases, and 20 bases separated the two germline ends. The V gene's germline CDR1 is MNHEY and CDR2 SMNVEV (reference sequence).

The rearrangement joins TRBV5-1 to TRBJ2-1; TRBD2 agrees at 13 bases. The CDR3 is made up of 18 amino acids. Unmatched junction bases numbered 6, after V lost 3 bases and J lost 0 bases. Germline CDR1 SGHRS, CDR2 YFSETQ. CDR3 region: CASSWTSGGLSSYNEQFF. Written as DNA, the CDR3 is TGCGCCAGCAGCTGGACTAGCGGGGGCCTTAGCTCCTACAATGAGCAGTTCTTC.

The chain combines TRBV7-2 with TRBJ1-5; tentative D call: TRBD1 (5 bases). V was cut by 3 bases and J by 7 bases, with 10 bases left in between. Germline V gene data show CDR1 as SGHTA and CDR2 as FQGNSA. CDR3 length: 13 residues. CDR3 coding DNA: TGTGCCAGCAGCTTGGCAGGGTCCCAGCCCCAGCATTTT. Translation: CASSLAGSQPQHF.

The chain is built from TRBV5-4 and TRBJ2-7, with TRBD1 matching 7 bases. CDR3 length: 14 residues. The germline V gene encodes CDR1 SGHNT and CDR2 YYREEE (reference sequence). V shed 4 bases and J 5 bases; nucleotides not matched to a gene: 9. The CDR3 loop reads CASSGTGVLDEQYF. CDR3 bases: TGTGCCAGCAGCGGAACAGGGGTACTGGACGAGCAGTACTTC.

CDR3 nucleotide sequence: TGCGCCAGCAGCTTGGCCCGTGAAGGGGGCGCCTATAATTCACCCCTCCACTTT. Translation: CASSLAREGGAYNSPLHF. J is TRBJ1-6 and V is TRBV5-1; 7 bases line up with TRBD1. The CDR3 runs 18 residues. V lost 0 bases, J lost 2 bases, and 8 bases stayed unmatched. CDR1 SGHRS and CDR2 YFSETQ come from the germline V gene.

The sample holds a few counts of this clone. The rearrangement joins TRBV7-6 to TRBJ2-2; TRBD1 or TRBD2 may be the D gene (7 bases each). The CDR3 runs 16 residues. CDR1 is SGHVS, CDR2 FNYEAQ, per germline. V lost 1 base to trimming and J lost 7 bases, with 16 bases between them. The CDR3 DNA is TGTGCCAGCAGCTTAGAGACAGGGAGGGGTGTCGGGGAGCTGTTTTTT. Translating gives CASSLETGRGVGELFF.

This chain joins TRBV6-5 and TRBJ2-2; D perhaps matches TRBD2 (6 bases). V shed 6 bases and J shed 1 base, with 12 bases lying between them. CDR1 and CDR2 (germline): MNHEY, SVGAGI. This CDR3 has 15 residues. The CDR3 protein is CASSQRVVNTGELFF. CDR3 DNA: TGTGCCAGCAGCCAGCGGGTCGTGAACACCGGGGAGCTGTTTTTT.

This chain links TRBV28 with TRBJ1-2; possible D gene TRBD1, 6 bases. The CDR3 totals 15 residues. In germline, CDR1 is MDHEN, CDR2 SYDVKM. V lost 5 bases to trimming and J lost 8 bases, with 21 bases between them. This CDR3 is CASSAYLYYRAGYTF. In nucleotides, the CDR3 is TGTGCCAGCAGTGCCTACTTATACTACAGGGCGGGCTACACCTTC.

The CDR3 coding sequence is TGTGCCAGCAGCCAAGAGGGTATGAGGGGGCGTTATACGCAGTATTTT. It is translated as CASSQEGMRGRYTQYF. The rearrangement links TRBV4-2 to TRBJ2-3; 7 positions match TRBD1. This CDR3 comprises 16 residues. V dropped 0 bases and J dropped 7; count of bases not matched to a gene: 10. Germline V gives CDR1 LGHNA, CDR2 YNFKEQ.

The chain recombines TRBV11-1 with TRBJ1-2; D may be TRBD1 (5 bases). Germline V gene sequence: CDR1 SGHAT, CDR2 FQDESV (reference sequence). V gave up 7 bases and J gave up 9 bases, with 18 bases separating them. This CDR3 has 13 amino acids. The CDR3 DNA sequence: TGTGCCAGCACCCCCGGGGCAGCTCTCCGCTACACCTTC. Residues: CASTPGAALRYTF.

The rearrangement links TRBV21-1 to TRBJ1-5; the table's D call, TRBD1, has no DNA check behind it. TRBV21-1 is a pseudogene. CDR3 length equals 17 residues. For the CDR3, the DNA is TGTGCCAGCAGCATACTTGCCGGGACAGGGTTTGGACAGCCCCAGCATTTT. Its translation: CASSILAGTGFGQPQHF.

A single count supports this clone. Since a much larger clone is just one base distant, this may be a read error. CDR3 amino acids: CASSQDLDSSYEQYF. The DNA for the CDR3 is TGCGCCAGCAGCCAAGATTTAGACAGCTCCTACGAGCAGTACTTC. V is TRBV4-1 and J is TRBJ2-7, with D perhaps TRBD1 (5 bases). Germline CDR1 is MGHRA and CDR2 is YSYEKL. Trimming pared 0 bases from V and 0 bases from J, leaving 9 bases between. The CDR3 spans 15 residues.

The chain employs TRBV7-8 and TRBJ2-1; 10 bases fit TRBD1. The CDR3 loop spans 15 amino acids. Germline CDR1 SGHVS, CDR2 FQNEAQ. The V gene end was trimmed by 3 bases and the J gene end by 1 base; junction bases not matched to a gene: 0. The CDR3 DNA reads TGTGCCAGCAGCTTGGGACAGGGGTCCTACAATGAGCAGTTCTTC. Translation: CASSLGQGSYNEQFF.

The chain employs TRBV28 and TRBJ2-2; D perhaps matches TRBD2 (5 bases). This CDR3 has 15 amino acids. CDR1 is MDHEN, CDR2 SYDVKM, per germline. Trimming left V 3 bases short and J 3 bases short, with 11 bases between. The CDR3 DNA reads TGTGCCAGCAGTTTTAGCGTAGGAGACACCGGGGAGCTGTTTTTT. Its protein product is CASSFSVGDTGELFF.